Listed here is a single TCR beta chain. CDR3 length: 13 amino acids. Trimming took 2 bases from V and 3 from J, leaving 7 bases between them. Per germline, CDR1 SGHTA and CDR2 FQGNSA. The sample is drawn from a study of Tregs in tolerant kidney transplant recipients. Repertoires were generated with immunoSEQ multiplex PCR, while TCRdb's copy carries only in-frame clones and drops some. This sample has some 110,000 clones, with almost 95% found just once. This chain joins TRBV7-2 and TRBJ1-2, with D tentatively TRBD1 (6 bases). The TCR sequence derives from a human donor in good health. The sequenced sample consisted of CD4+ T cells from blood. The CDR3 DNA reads TGTGCCAGCAGCTTACGACAGGACTATGGCTACACCTTC. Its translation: CASSLRQDYGYTF. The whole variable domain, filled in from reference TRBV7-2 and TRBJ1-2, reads GAGVSQSPSNKVTEKGKDVELRCDPISGHTALYWYRQSLGQGLEFLIYFQGNSAPDKSGLPSDRFSAERTGGSVSTLTIQRTQQEDSAVYLCASSLRQDYGYTFGSGTRLTVV.